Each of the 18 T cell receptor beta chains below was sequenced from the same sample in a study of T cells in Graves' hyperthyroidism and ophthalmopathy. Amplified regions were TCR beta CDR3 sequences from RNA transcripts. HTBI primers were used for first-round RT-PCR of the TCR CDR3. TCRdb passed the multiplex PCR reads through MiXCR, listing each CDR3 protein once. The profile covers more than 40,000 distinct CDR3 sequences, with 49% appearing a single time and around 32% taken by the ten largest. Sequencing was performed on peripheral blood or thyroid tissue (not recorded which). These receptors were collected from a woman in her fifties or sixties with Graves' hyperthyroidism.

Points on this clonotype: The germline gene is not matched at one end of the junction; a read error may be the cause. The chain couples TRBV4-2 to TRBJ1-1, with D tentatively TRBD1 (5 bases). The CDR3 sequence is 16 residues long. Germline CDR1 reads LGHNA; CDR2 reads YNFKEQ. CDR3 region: CASSLRQGALNTEALF. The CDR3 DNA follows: TGTGCCAGCAGCCTTAGGCAAGGGGCCCTGAACACTGAAGCCCTCTTT.

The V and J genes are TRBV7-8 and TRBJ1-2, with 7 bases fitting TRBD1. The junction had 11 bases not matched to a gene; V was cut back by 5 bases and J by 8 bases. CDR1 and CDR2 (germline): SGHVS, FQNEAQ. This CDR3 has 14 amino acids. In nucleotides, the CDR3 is TGTGCCAGCAGCCATCTAAGGGACAGTGCAGGCTACACCTTC. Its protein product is CASSHLRDSAGYTF.

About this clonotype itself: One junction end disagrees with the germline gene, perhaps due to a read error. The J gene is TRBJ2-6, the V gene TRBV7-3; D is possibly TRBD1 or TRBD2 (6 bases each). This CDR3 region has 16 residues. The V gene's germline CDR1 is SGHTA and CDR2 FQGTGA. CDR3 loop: CASSLRRGTGADVLTF. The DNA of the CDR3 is TGCGCCAGCAGCCTCCGGAGGGGGACTGGGGCCGACGTCCTGACTTTC.

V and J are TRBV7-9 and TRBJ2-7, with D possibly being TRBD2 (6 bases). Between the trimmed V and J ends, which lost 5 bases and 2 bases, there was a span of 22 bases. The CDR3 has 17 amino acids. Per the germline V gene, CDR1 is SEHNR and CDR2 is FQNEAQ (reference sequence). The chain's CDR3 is CASSAGLSARDAYEQYF. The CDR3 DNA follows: TGTGCCAGCAGCGCTGGACTCAGCGCGCGGGATGCCTACGAGCAGTACTTC.

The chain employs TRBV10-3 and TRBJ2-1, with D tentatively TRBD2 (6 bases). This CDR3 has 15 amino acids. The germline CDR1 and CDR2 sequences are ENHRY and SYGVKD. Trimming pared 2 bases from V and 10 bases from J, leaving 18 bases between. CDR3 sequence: CAISEAGSRGEEQFF. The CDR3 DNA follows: TGTGCCATCAGTGAGGCCGGGAGTAGAGGGGAGGAGCAGTTCTTC.

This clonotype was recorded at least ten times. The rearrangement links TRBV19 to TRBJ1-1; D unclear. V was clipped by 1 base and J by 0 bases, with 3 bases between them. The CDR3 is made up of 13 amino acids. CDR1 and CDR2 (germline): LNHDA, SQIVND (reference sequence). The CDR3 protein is CASSIGMNTEAFF. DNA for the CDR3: TGTGCCAGTAGTATAGGGATGAACACTGAAGCTTTCTTT. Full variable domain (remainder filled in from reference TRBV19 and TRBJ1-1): DGGITQSPKYLFRKEGQNVTLSCEQNLNHDAMYWYRQDPGQGLRLIYYSQIVNDFQKGDIAEGYSVSREKKESFPLTVTSAQKNPTAFYLCASSIGMNTEAFFGQGTRLTVV.

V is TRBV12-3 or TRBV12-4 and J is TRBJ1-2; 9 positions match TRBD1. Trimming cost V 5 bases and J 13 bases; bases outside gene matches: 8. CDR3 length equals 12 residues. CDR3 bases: TGTGCCAGCAGTATTGGACAGGGGATATTCACCTTC. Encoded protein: CASSIGQGIFTF.

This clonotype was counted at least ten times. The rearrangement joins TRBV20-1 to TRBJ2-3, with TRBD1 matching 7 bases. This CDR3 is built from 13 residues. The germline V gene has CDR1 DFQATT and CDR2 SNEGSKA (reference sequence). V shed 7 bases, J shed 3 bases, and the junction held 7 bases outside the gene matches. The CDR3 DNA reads TGCAGTGTGTGGCAGGGGGTAACAGATACGCAGTATTTT. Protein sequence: CSVWQGVTDTQYF.

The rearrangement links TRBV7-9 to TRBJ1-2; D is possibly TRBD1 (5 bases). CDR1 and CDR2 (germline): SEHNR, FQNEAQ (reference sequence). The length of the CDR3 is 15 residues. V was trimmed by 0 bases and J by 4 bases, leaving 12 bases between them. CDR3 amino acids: CASSLAGDRTYGYTF. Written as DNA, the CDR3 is TGTGCCAGCAGCTTAGCGGGTGACAGAACCTATGGCTACACCTTC.

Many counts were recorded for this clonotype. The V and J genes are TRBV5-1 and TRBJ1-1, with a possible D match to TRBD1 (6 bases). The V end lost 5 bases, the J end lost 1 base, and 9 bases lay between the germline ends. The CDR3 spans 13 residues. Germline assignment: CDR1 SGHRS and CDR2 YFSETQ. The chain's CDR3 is CASRDSWNTEAFF. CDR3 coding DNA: TGCGCCAGCAGGGACAGCTGGAACACTGAAGCTTTCTTT.

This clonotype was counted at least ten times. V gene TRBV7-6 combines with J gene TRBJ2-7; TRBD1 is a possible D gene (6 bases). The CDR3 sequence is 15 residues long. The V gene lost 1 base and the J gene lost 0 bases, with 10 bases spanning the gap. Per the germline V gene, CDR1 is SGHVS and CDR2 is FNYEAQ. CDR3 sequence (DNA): TGTGCCAGCAGCTTAGGACCCAGGGGCTCCTACGAGCAGTACTTC. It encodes CASSLGPRGSYEQYF.

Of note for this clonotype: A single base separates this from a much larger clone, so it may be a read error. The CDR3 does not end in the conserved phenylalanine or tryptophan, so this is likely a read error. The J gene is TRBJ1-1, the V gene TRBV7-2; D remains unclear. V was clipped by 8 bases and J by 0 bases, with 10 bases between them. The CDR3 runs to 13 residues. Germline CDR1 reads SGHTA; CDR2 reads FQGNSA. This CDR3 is CASSAQVNTEAFL. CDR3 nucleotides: TGTGCCAGCTCAGCCCAGGTGAACACTGAAGCTTTCCTT.

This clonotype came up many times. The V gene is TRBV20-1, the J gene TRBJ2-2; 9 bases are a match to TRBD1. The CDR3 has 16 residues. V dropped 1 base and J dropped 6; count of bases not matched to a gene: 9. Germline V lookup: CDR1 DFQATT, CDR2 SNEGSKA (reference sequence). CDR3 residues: CSARAPGQGRAGELFF. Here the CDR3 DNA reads TGCAGTGCTAGAGCACCGGGACAGGGTCGGGCCGGGGAGCTGTTTTTT.

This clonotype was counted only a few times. The CDR3 loop reads CASSYRSAGGPTDTQYF. The CDR3 DNA follows: TGTGCCAGCAGTTACCGGTCAGCGGGAGGGCCCACAGATACGCAGTATTTT. The chain joins TRBV6-2 or TRBV6-3 to TRBJ2-3; 10 bases align to TRBD2. Germline V gene data show CDR1 as MNHEY and CDR2 as SVGEGT. V shed 2 bases, J shed 2 bases, and the junction held 7 bases outside the gene matches. The CDR3 contains 17 residues.

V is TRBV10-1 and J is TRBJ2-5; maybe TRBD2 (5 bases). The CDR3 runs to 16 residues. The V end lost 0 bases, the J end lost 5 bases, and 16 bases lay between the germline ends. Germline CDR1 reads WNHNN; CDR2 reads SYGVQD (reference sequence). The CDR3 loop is CASSESRDGKGETQYF. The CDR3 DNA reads TGCGCCAGCAGTGAGTCTCGCGACGGGAAGGGTGAGACCCAGTACTTC.

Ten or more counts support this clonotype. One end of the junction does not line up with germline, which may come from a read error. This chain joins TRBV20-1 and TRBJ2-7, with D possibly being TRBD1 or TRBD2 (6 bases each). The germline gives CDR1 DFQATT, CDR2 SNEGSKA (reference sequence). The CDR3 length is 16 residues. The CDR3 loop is CSATPGGWGPQEGMVF. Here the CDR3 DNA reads TGCAGTGCCACTCCGGGCGGTTGGGGGCCACAGGAGGGGATGGTCTTC.

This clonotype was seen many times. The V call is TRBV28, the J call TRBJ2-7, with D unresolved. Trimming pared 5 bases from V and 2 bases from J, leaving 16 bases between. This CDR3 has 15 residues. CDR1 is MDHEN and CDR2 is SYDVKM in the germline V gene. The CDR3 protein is CASSPFGRTTYEQYF. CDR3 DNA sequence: TGTGCCAGCAGTCCTTTCGGCCGAACGACCTACGAGCAGTACTTC.

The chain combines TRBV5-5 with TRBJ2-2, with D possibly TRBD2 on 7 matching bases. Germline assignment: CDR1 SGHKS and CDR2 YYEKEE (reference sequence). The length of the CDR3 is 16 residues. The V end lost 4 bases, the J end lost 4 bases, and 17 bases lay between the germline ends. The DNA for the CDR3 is TGTGCCAGCAGCAAAGGGGGGGGAGGTGTCACCGGGGAGCTGTTTTTT. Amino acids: CASSKGGGGVTGELFF.